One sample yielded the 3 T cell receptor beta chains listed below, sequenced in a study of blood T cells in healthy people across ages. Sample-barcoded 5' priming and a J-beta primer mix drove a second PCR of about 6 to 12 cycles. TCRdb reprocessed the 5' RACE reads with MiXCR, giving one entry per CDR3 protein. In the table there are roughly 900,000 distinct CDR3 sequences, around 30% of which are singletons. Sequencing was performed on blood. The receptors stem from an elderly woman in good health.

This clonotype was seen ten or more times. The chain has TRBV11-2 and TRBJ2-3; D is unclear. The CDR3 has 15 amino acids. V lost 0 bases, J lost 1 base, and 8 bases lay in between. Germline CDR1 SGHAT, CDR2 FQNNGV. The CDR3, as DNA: TGTGCCAGCAGCTTAGAGGTTACGGGCACAGATACGCAGTATTTT. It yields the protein CASSLEVTGTDTQYF.

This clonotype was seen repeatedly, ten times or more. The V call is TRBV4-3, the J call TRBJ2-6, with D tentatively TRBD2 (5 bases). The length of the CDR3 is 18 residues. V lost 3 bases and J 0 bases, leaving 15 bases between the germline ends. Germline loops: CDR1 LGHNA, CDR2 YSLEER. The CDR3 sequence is CASSQEAWLSSGANVLTF. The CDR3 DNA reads TGCGCCAGCAGCCAGGAGGCTTGGCTCAGCTCTGGGGCCAACGTCCTGACTTTC.

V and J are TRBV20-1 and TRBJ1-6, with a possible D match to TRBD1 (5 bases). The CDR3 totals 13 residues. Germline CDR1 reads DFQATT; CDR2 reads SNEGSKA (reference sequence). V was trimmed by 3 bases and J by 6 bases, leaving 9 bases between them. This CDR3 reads CSASRAPNSPLHF. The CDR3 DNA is TGCAGTGCTAGCAGGGCTCCTAATTCACCCCTCCACTTT.